This T cell receptor (beta chain) derives from a study of beta chain features in type 1 diabetes. The V and J ends lost 0 bases and 9 bases respectively, with 15 bases between them. Germline CDR1 is MGHRA and CDR2 is YSYEKL. CDR3 length equals 14 residues. Investigators reverse transcribed all isolated RNA, so they sequenced expressed TCRB transcripts. Measured with immunoSEQ multiplex PCR; TCRdb has only the in-frame clones, and not every one. The data hold under 450,000 clones, with more than 11% observed a single time. The chain uses TRBV4-1 and TRBJ2-7, with D perhaps matching TRBD1 (6 bases). Sequencing was performed on naive CD4+ T cells from blood. This sequence originates from a man between 25 and 39 years old in good health. The CDR3 loop is CASSQESLRGRQYF. In DNA, the CDR3 is TGCGCCAGCAGCCAAGAATCCCTCAGGGGACGGCAGTACTTC.